This TCR beta chain is from a study of CD8 T cells in ankylosing spondylitis. For TCR beta, libraries came from quantitative 5'-RACE with molecular barcodes. TCRdb independently ran MiXCR on the 5' RACE reads; one entry per CDR3 protein. The sample includes 150,000 to 200,000 distinct CDR3 sequences, 9.5% to 15% of them seen just once. Study results and caveats: Disease-linked clones were found to be CD8+ and relatively rare in peripheral blood. The clones that were linked to disease were reported to be significantly enriched in matched synovial fluid samples from ankylosing spondylitis patients. Within ankylosing spondylitis blood, a TCR beta motif made up of under 10 highly homologous variants appeared to be characteristic.

About this clonotype itself: Antigen: not known.

Sequenced: blood, either unsorted or a sorted T cell fraction (not recorded which). The TCR sequence derives from a male donor with ankylosing spondylitis or in good health (not recorded which).

In DNA form, the CDR3 reads TGTGCCAGCAGCCCCTTTAGCGGAGACTACTACGAGCAGTACTTC. Residues: CASSPFSGDYYEQYF. The chain carries TRBV3-1 and TRBJ2-7, with a possible D match to TRBD2 (6 bases). Germline-derived CDR1 and CDR2 are LGHDT and YNNKEL (reference sequence). The V end was cut by 4 bases, the J end by 3 bases, with 16 bases between. The length of the CDR3 is 15 residues.